This entry describes one TCR beta chain. This sample was included in a study of response to subunit inactivated influenza vaccine. TCRdb recomputed calls from the RT-PCR reads with MiXCR, one row per CDR3 protein. Of about 700,000 distinct CDR3 sequences listed, 15% to 18% were seen once; the top ten hold approximately 10%. The V segment lost 3 bases and the J segment 5 bases; nucleotides outside the gene matches: 5. The CDR3 runs 15 residues. Germline CDR1 is DFQATT and CDR2 is SNEGSKA (reference sequence). This rearrangement joins TRBV20-1 to TRBJ2-1; 12 bases agree with TRBD2. The material was PBMCs from blood, obtained approximately 13 days after vaccination. This clonotype originated in a man in his fifties who received an inactivated influenza vaccine. Here the CDR3 reads CSASSLAGGHNEQFF. CDR3 nucleotides: TGCAGTGCTAGTTCTCTAGCGGGGGGGCACAATGAGCAGTTCTTC.